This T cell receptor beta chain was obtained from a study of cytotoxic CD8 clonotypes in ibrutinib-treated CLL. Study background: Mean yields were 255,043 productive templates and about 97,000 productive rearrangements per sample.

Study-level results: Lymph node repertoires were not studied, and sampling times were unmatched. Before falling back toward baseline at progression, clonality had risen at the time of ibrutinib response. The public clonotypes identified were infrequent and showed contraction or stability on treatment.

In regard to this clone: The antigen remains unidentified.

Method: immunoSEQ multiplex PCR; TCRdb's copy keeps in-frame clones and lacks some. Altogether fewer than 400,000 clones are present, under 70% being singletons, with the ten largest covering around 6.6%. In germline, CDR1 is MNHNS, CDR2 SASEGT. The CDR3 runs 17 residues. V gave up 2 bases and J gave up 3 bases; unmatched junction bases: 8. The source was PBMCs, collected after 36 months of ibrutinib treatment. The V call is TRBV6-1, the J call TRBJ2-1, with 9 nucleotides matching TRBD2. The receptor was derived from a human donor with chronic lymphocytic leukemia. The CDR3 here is CASSEPVSGGLYNEQFF. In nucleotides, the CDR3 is TGTGCCAGCAGTGAACCCGTTAGCGGGGGCCTCTACAATGAGCAGTTCTTC.